This TCR beta chain was profiled in a study of beta chain features in type 1 diabetes. Findings of the study overall: A moderate, significant TCRB CDR3 shortening appeared in type 1 diabetes across four CD4+ subsets.

This clone was observed a handful of times. Its antigen is as yet unknown. Sorted CD4+ subsets: naive, central memory, regulatory, stem cell-like memory (CD45RO/CCR7/CD25/CD127/CD95/CD27 panel). Germline CDR1 is SGHTA and CDR2 is FQGNSA. The CDR3 consists of 16 residues. The ends were cut back, 4 bases at V and 3 bases at J, with 19 bases in the middle. Sequencing targeted expressed TCRB transcripts, as all isolated RNA had been reverse transcribed. This table comes from immunoSEQ multiplex PCR, and its TCRdb copy is limited to in-frame clones, with some not included. The data show under 300,000 clones, with 11% seen just once and 0.017% held by the top ten.

The receptor comes from a man aged 25 to 40 with type 1 diabetes. The V gene is TRBV7-2, the J gene TRBJ2-7; D is possibly TRBD2 (6 bases). The sequenced sample consisted of naive CD4+ T cells from blood. CDR3 bases: TGTGCCAGCAGCTCCCAAGTCGGGACTGGAGGCTACGAGCAGTACTTC. It codes for CASSSQVGTGGYEQYF.